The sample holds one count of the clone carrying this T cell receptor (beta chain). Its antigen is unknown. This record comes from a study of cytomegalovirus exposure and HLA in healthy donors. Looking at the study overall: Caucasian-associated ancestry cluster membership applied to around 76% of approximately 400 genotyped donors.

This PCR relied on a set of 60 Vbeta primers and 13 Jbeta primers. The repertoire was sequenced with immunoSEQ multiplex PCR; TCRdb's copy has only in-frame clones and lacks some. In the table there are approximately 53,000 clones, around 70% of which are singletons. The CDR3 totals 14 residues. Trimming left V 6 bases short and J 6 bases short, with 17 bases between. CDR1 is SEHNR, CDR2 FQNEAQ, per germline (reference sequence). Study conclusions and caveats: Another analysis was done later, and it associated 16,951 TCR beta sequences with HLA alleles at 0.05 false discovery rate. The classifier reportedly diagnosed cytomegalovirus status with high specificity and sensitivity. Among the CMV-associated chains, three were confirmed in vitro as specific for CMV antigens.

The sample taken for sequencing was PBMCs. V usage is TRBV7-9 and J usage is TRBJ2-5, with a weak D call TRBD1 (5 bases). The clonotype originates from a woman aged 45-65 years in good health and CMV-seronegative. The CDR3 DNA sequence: TGTGCCAGCAGGGCCGCCACAGGCAAACAGACCCAGTACTTC. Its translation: CASRAATGKQTQYF.